This section outlines one T cell receptor (beta chain) sequence together with its context. In the study's own analysis: Counts of nucleated cells, estimated from reference gene primer amplification, were obtained. Some clones are missing from TCRdb's copy, which holds only in-frame ones; the method was immunoSEQ multiplex PCR. V, J and clone size derive from that table, while D and trimming were established from the DNA sequence. The sample shows more than 150,000 clones, roughly four fifths of them seen only once. This specimen comes from a study of blood T cell repertoires in COVID-19. Whole-study context: COVID-19 samples, acute and convalescent, were from the United States, Italy and Spain.

The germline V gene encodes CDR1 SGDLS and CDR2 YYNGEE. Trimming took off 6 bases at V and 4 bases at J, with 23 bases between the two ends. This CDR3 region has 18 residues. The sequence was collected from a human donor in a cohort sampled during active COVID-19. V usage is TRBV9 and J usage is TRBJ2-6; D is perhaps TRBD2 (6 bases). Material for sequencing was peripheral blood. Written as DNA, the CDR3 is TGTGCCAGCACTTCCCCTATCGGAGGGACTCGCGGGGCCAACGTCCTGACTTTC. Translating gives CASTSPIGGTRGANVLTF.